This T cell receptor (beta chain) was captured by sequencing in a study of blood T cell repertoires in COVID-19 (dated by TCRdb to the early 2020s). Regarding the study in general: Collaborator samples came from the United States, Italy and Spain and covered acute and convalescent phases of COVID-19. The prospective study material was composed of cDNA or gDNA derived from T cells, B-cell-depleted T cells, or PBMCs. The dataset comprised deeply sampled blood TCRbeta repertoires from subjects exposed to, actively infected with, or recovered from COVID-19. The repertoires were released in a freely available public database meant as a resource for research on the immune response to SARS-CoV-2. The samples were drawn from two sources: the first 160 participants of the ongoing ImmuneRACE study, and 1,254 subjects contributed by 6 global collaborators. The sample metadata nearly always contained a de-identified subject ID, COVID-19 status, age in years and sex. Where available, HLA class I and class II types were taken from metadata supplied by the sample provider and were not determined by assay-based typing.

This clone appeared once. Its target antigen remains unknown. No much larger clone is present one base from it, and per-base qualities are unavailable. Each collaborating institution followed its own protocols to collect whole blood in K2EDTA tubes. For TCRbeta analysis, collaborator samples were shipped as frozen whole blood, as isolated PBMCs, or as DNA extracted from either sample type. The immunoSEQ Assay, a bias-controlled multiplex PCR, was used to amplify TCRbeta CDR3 regions from genomic DNA. The study's own analysis went as follows. The number of nucleated cells in each sample was estimated from the amplification of reference gene primers within the assay. To quantify the absolute abundance of each unique TCRbeta CDR3 rearrangement, sequence reads were collapsed and filtered. For each sample, productive Simpson clonality was calculated as the square root of Simpson's diversity index over productive rearrangements. The table comes from immuneACCESS by way of TCRdb, which keeps in-frame sequences with V and J called. Part of the clones is missing from these tables; in studies checked, under half for an unresolved V gene and the rest for unknown reasons. V, J and clone size are those of that table, while D and trimming were read from the DNA. For this sample the table gives a few hundred thousand clones, of which roughly nine tenths were detected only once. The ten largest clones add up to less than 8% of the sample.

Here is what the overall study found, with its caveats: The quantity of clinical and demographic metadata differed by source and by participant and was supplied without curation.

Source material: peripheral blood. The sequence came from a man between 60 and 70 years old with acute or convalescent COVID-19.

The CDR3 region has the sequence CASSLAGGRRADTQYF. The nucleotides read TGCGCCAGCAGCTTGGCCGGCGGGAGGAGGGCAGATACGCAGTATTTT. The receptor chain draws on TRBV5-1 and TRBJ2-3, with 8 bases matching TRBD2. Based on the germline V gene, the CDR1 and CDR2 sequences are SGHRS and YFSETQ. Trimming takes 0 bases off V and 4 bases off J; junction bases not matched to a gene: 7. Reading from cysteine to phenylalanine, the CDR3 counts 16 amino acids. Only the CDR3 DNA is retained, 48 bases long and in frame from the first base.